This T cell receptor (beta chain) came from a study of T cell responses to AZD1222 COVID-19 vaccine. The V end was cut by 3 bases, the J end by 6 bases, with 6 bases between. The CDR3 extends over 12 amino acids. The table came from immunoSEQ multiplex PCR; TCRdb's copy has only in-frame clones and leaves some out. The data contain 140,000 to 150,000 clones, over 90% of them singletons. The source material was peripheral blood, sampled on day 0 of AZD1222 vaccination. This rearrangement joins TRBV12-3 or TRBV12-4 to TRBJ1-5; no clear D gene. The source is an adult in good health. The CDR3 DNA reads TGTGCCAGCAGTTTTCCGGGTCAGCCCCAGCATTTT. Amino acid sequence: CASSFPGQPQHF.